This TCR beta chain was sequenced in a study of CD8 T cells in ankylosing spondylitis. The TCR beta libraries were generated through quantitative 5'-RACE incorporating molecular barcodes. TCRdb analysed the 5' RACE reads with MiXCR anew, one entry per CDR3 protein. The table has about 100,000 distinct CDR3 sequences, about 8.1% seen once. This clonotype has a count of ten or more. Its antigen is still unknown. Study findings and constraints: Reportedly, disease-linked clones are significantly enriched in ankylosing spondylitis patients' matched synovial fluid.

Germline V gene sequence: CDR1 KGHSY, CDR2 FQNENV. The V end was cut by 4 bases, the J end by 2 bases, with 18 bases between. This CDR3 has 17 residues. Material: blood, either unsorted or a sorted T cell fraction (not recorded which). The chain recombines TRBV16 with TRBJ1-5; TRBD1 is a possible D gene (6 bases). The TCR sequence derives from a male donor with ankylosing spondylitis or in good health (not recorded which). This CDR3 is CASSRPGARDGNQPQHF. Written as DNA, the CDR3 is TGTGCCAGCAGCCGACCAGGGGCCAGGGATGGCAATCAGCCCCAGCATTTT.